What follows are 11 T cell receptor beta chains derived from one specimen sequenced in a study of T cell responses to AZD1222 COVID-19 vaccine. Here immunoSEQ multiplex PCR was the method, and the copy in TCRdb shows in-frame clones only, minus some. The data contain roughly 180,000 clones, 92% of them singletons. Sequencing used peripheral blood, obtained 28 days after the second AZD1222 dose. The receptors come from an adult who received the AZD1222 COVID-19 vaccine.

The gene calls are TRBV6-1 and TRBJ1-1; TRBD1 might be the D (6 bases). Germline CDR1 reads MNHNS; CDR2 reads SASEGT. The CDR3 runs 13 residues. Trimming stripped 3 bases from V and 4 bases from J, with 9 bases between. CDR3 amino acids: CASSEGGGTEAFF. DNA of the CDR3: TGTGCCAGCAGTGAGGGAGGGGGCACTGAAGCTTTCTTT.

This clone has just a few counts. The chain uses TRBV7-9 and TRBJ2-7; weak D call: TRBD2 (5 bases). Between the trimmed V and J ends, which lost 5 bases and 6 bases, there was a span of 11 bases. This CDR3 is 12 amino acids long. CDR1 is SEHNR and CDR2 is FQNEAQ in the germline V gene (reference sequence). The CDR3 sequence: CASSEEVGEQYF. CDR3 nucleotide sequence: TGTGCCAGCAGCGAGGAGGTGGGCGAGCAGTACTTC.

The chain links TRBV2 to TRBJ1-1; D is undetermined. The CDR3 has 14 residues. CDR1 SNHLY and CDR2 FYNNEI come from the germline V gene. Trimming stripped 6 bases from V and 4 bases from J, with 15 bases between. The CDR3 region has the DNA TGTGCCAGCAGCCCGCTGAAGGGCGGCACTGAAGCTTTCTTT. Translation gives CASSPLKGGTEAFF. The full variable domain, with the rest looked up from reference TRBV2 and TRBJ1-1, is EPEVTQTPSHQVTQMGQEVILRCVPISNHLYFYWYRQILGQKVEFLVSFYNNEISEKSEIFDDQFSVERPDGSNFTLKIRSTKLEDSAMYFCASSPLKGGTEAFFGQGTRLTVV.

The V gene is TRBV5-1, the J gene TRBJ2-1, with D tentatively TRBD2 (6 bases). CDR3 size: 15 residues. Trimming took off 1 base at V and 7 bases at J, with 15 bases between the two ends. The germline gives CDR1 SGHRS, CDR2 YFSETQ. The CDR3 here is CASSLYGVSGNEQFF. The CDR3 DNA follows: TGCGCCAGCAGCTTGTATGGGGTTAGCGGTAATGAGCAGTTCTTC.

The chain links TRBV7-2 to TRBJ1-4; 7 positions match TRBD1. Germline values: CDR1 SGHTA, CDR2 FQGNSA. This CDR3 contains 15 residues. Trimming at V came to 5 bases and at J to 2 bases, leaving 5 bases not matched to a gene. The CDR3 coding sequence is TGTGCCAGCAGCACACGGGACAGCACTAATGAAAAACTGTTTTTT. It yields the protein CASSTRDSTNEKLFF.

The chain carries TRBV4-2 and TRBJ1-2; the match to TRBD1 covers 7 bases. The V segment lost 4 bases and the J segment 2 bases; nucleotides outside the gene matches: 10. The CDR3 spans 16 residues. Germline-derived CDR1 and CDR2 are LGHNA and YNFKEQ. In DNA form, the CDR3 reads TGTGCCAGCAGCCGCGAGCGGGACAGCAAAAACTATGGCTACACCTTC. Protein sequence: CASSRERDSKNYGYTF.

This sequence joins TRBV5-3 and TRBJ1-2; D remains unclear. TRBV5-3 is an ORF for which the function is uncertain. CDR3 length: 13 amino acids. Trimming removed 4 bases at V and 2 bases at J, with 9 bases between. In nucleotides, the CDR3 is TGTGCCAGAAGCCCGGATTACAACTATGGCTACACCTTC. This sequence encodes CARSPDYNYGYTF.

The chain links TRBV7-2 to TRBJ2-3; D is ambiguous. Trimming left V 6 bases short and J 5 bases short, with 9 bases between. Per germline, CDR1 SGHTA and CDR2 FQGNSA. There are 12 residues in the CDR3. For the CDR3, the DNA is TGTGCCAGCAGTACCTCGGGAGATACGCAGTATTTT. Amino acid sequence: CASSTSGDTQYF.

The genes are TRBV6-5 and TRBJ1-6, with a possible D match to TRBD1 (5 bases). Looked up from germline, CDR1 is MNHEY and CDR2 is SVGAGI. This CDR3 region has 13 residues. V lost 8 bases, J lost 7 bases, and 12 bases lay in between. CDR3 coding DNA: TGTGCCAGCCGCGGGGCAGGAAATTCACCCCTCCACTTT. Protein sequence: CASRGAGNSPLHF.

The rearrangement joins TRBV9 to TRBJ2-1; D is ambiguous. The V gene lost 3 bases and the J gene lost 2 bases, with 9 bases spanning the gap. This CDR3 contains 14 residues. Germline V gives CDR1 SGDLS, CDR2 YYNGEE. The CDR3 DNA reads as TGTGCCAGCAGCGCATTGGTGCCCTACAATGAGCAGTTCTTC. Protein product: CASSALVPYNEQFF.

The rearrangement joins TRBV7-6 to TRBJ2-1; the match to TRBD2 covers 13 bases. Trimming removed 1 base from V and 4 bases from J; junction bases left unmatched: 4. The CDR3 sequence is 17 residues long. Looked up from germline, CDR1 is SGHVS and CDR2 is FNYEAQ. Written as DNA, the CDR3 is TGTGCCAGCAGCTTAGGAGTGACTAGCGGGGGGTACAATGAGCAGTTCTTC. Protein product: CASSLGVTSGGYNEQFF.